This T cell receptor (beta chain) was captured in a study of beta chain features in type 1 diabetes. Study-wide results and limits: More deletions and fewer insertions at VDJ junctions were seen in type 1 diabetes patients.

This clone was found a few times. Its cognate antigen is unknown. The authors reverse transcribed all of the isolated RNA, so sequencing captured expressed TCRB transcripts. Sequenced by immunoSEQ multiplex PCR; TCRdb stores in-frame clones only, minus some. The sample lists roughly 170,000 clones; less than 15% were seen once. The CDR3 is 16 residues long. Germline values: CDR1 MGHRA, CDR2 YSYEKL. V was trimmed by 2 bases and J by 5 bases, leaving 15 bases between them. The specimen sequenced was central memory CD4+ T cells from blood. The TCR sequence derives from a woman aged 18-35 years in good health. V gene TRBV4-1 combines with J gene TRBJ1-4; D unresolved. The CDR3 DNA sequence: TGCGCCAGCAGCCAACCCCTGAGTCGGGAGAATGAAAAACTGTTTTTT. It encodes CASSQPLSRENEKLFF.